This T cell receptor beta chain was observed in a study of OX40 agonist ivuxolimab in advanced cancers. The CDR3 is 12 residues long. Germline V gives CDR1 SQVTM, CDR2 ANQGSEA. Between the trimmed V and J ends, which lost 6 bases and 4 bases, there was a span of 10 bases. Libraries were prepared by immunoSEQ multiplex PCR; TCRdb keeps only in-frame clonotypes and omits some of them. Counted here are about 80,000 clones, more than 75% occurring once; the ten biggest clones make up over 0.25%. The source was CD4+ or CD8+ T cells sorted from blood, collected in a trial of the OX40 agonist ivuxolimab. The receptor was isolated from an adult with an advanced solid tumor such as melanoma, head and neck, liver or kidney cancer. This chain connects TRBV29-1 to TRBJ1-5, with D hard to call. The CDR3 protein is CSVSSMNQPQHF. The CDR3 bases are TGCAGCGTAAGCTCCATGAATCAGCCCCAGCATTTT.